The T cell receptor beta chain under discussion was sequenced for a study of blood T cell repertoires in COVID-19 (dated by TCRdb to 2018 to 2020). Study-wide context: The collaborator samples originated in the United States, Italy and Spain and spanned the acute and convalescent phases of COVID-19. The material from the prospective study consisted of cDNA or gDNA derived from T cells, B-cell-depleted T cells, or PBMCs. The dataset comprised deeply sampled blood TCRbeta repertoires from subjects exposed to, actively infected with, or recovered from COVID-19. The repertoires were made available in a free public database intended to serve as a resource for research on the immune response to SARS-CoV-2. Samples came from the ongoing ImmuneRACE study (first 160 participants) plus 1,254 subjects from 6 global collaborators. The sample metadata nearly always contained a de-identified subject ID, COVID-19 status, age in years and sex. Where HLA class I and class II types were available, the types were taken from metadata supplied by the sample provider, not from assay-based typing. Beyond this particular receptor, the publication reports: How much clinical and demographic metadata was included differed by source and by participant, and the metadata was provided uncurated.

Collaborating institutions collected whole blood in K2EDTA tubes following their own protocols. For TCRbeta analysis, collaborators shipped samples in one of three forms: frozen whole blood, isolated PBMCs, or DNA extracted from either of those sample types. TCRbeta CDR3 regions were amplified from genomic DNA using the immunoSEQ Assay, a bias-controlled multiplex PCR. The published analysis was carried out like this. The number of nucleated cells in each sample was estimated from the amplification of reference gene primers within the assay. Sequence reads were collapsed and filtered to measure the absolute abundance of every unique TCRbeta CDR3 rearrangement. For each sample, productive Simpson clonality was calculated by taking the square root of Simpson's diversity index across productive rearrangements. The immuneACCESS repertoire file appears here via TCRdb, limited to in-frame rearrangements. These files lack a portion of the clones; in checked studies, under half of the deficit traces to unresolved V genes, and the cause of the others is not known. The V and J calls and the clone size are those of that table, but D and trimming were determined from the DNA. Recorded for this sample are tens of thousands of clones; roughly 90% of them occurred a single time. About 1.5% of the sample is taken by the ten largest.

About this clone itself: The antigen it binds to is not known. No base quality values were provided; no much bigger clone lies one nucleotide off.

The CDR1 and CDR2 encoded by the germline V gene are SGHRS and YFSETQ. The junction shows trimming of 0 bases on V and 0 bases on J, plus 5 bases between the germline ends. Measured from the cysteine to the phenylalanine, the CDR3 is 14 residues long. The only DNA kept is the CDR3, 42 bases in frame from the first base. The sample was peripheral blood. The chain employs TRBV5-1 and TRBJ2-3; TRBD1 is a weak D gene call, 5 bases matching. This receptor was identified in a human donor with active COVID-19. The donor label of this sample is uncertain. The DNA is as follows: TGCGCCAGCAGCTTGGGACAGAGCACAGATACGCAGTATTTT. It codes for CASSLGQSTDTQYF.